This is a list of T cell receptor beta chains from one sample in a study of blood T cell repertoires in COVID-19. TCRdb's copy holds only in-frame clones and misses some; the assay was immunoSEQ multiplex PCR. The sample yields over 80,000 clones, around nine tenths seen once. Specimen: peripheral blood. These receptors were taken from a man of 80 years or more with active or convalescent COVID-19. Each CDR3 is given with its conserved first and last residue. A D gene is named only where the DNA matches it firmly. A clone size is listed for some rows: how often the clone was seen (once, few, many), or a class if it is expanded.

TGTGCCAGCAGTCCTTACAGGGAAACTGAAGCTTTCTTT | CASSPYRETEAFF | TRBJ1-1 | - | TRBV11-1 | -
TGTGCCAGCACAGTAGCGGGAGGTACAGATACGCAGTATTTT | CASTVAGGTDTQYF | TRBJ2-3 | TRBD2 | TRBV7-9 | -
TGTGCCAGCAGTTACGGATGGAGCTCCTACAATGAGCAGTTCTTC | CASSYGWSSYNEQFF | TRBJ2-1 | - | TRBV6-5 | -
TGTGCCAGCAGTTCCAGCGGGAGTCCCCTCTCCTACGAGCAGTACTTC | CASSSSGSPLSYEQYF | TRBJ2-7 | TRBD2 | TRBV5-5 | -
TGTGCCAGCAGTTACACGGGGAGAAAATACAATGAGCAGTTCTTC | CASSYTGRKYNEQFF | TRBJ2-1 | - | TRBV6-2/TRBV6-3 | -
TGTGCCAGTTCAGGGGGCGCAACAGATACGCAGTATTTT | CASSGGATDTQYF | TRBJ2-3 | TRBD1 | TRBV27 | -
TGTGCCAGCAGTGATTCTGGACTAGCGAGATACGAGCAGTACTTC | CASSDSGLARYEQYF | TRBJ2-7 | TRBD2 | TRBV25-1 | -
TGTGCCAGCAGTTTATGGCACCCAAACAATGAGCAGTTCTTC | CASSLWHPNNEQFF | TRBJ2-1 | - | TRBV27 | -
TGTGCCAGCAGCTTATCCCCAGGGCCGGATGGCTACACCTTC | CASSLSPGPDGYTF | TRBJ1-2 | - | TRBV7-8 | -
TGTGCCAGCAGCCGAACGCGGGGAGAATCGCAGTATTTT | CASSRTRGESQYF | TRBJ2-3 | - | TRBV7-8 | -
TGTGCCAGCAGCCCCCGAACACACTCTGGAAACACCATATATTTT | CASSPRTHSGNTIYF | TRBJ1-3 | - | TRBV7-9 | -
TGTGCCAGCAGCTTTCAGTGGAACACTGAAGCTTTCTTT | CASSFQWNTEAFF | TRBJ1-1 | - | TRBV11-3 | -
TGCAGCGTTGAAGGGCTAGCTGCCGAGCAGTACTTC | CSVEGLAAEQYF | TRBJ2-7 | - | TRBV29-1 | -
TGTGCCAGCAGCCCCTCGGAGGGTAACACTGAAGCTTTCTTT | CASSPSEGNTEAFF | TRBJ1-1 | - | TRBV5-4 | -
TGTGCCAGCAGCTTACAGGATTACGGCTACACCTTC | CASSLQDYGYTF | TRBJ1-2 | - | TRBV6-2/TRBV6-3 | -
TGTGCCTGGAGCCAGGGAAACTATGGCTACACCTTC | CAWSQGNYGYTF | TRBJ1-2 | - | TRBV30 | once
TGTGCCTGGAGTTTGGGACAAAGTAGCAATCAGCCCCAGCATTTT | CAWSLGQSSNQPQHF | TRBJ1-5 | - | TRBV30 | once
TGTGCCACCAGCAGAGATGGGAGGGAGGGGGAGGACTTT | CATSRDGREGEDF | TRBJ1-1 | - | TRBV15 | once
TGTGCCAGCAGTTATGCGGCTAGCGGCAGCGATGAGCAGTTCTTC | CASSYAASGSDEQFF | TRBJ2-1 | TRBD2 | TRBV6-2/TRBV6-3 | -
TGTGCCAGCAGTTGGACGGGCGGGAGCTCCTACGAGCAGTACTTC | CASSWTGGSSYEQYF | TRBJ2-7 | TRBD2 | TRBV27 | -
TGTGCCAGCAGCAGCTCGGGAGAAAGGTACAATGAGCAGTTCTTC | CASSSSGERYNEQFF | TRBJ2-1 | - | TRBV9 | -
TGTGCCAGCAGTTTAAGGACAGCCGCTAACTATGGCTACACCTTC | CASSLRTAANYGYTF | TRBJ1-2 | - | TRBV28 | -
TGTGCCAGCCGTCCCCCGGGGGTCCTAGCGGGTGAGCAGTACTTC | CASRPPGVLAGEQYF | TRBJ2-7 | TRBD2 | TRBV6-5 | -
TGTGCCAGCAGGCCCGGGGCGGGAGGCCACGAGCAGTACTTC | CASRPGAGGHEQYF | TRBJ2-7 | TRBD2 | TRBV28 | -
TGCAGCGCAAGTCCGGGGAACACTGAAGCTTTCTTT | CSASPGNTEAFF | TRBJ1-1 | - | TRBV29-1 | -
TGTGCCAGCAATTTGCGGAACACCGGGGAGCTGTTTTTT | CASNLRNTGELFF | TRBJ2-2 | - | TRBV12-3/TRBV12-4 | -
TGTGCCAGCAGTTTACTCGGGGTCTCGGGACAGGGAAACACCATATATTTT | CASSLLGVSGQGNTIYF | TRBJ1-3 | TRBD1 | TRBV28 | -
TGTGCCAGCAGTTTAGCGCCCTTGAGGGTCCAGCATTTT | CASSLAPLRVQHF | TRBJ1-5 | - | TRBV12-3/TRBV12-4 | -
TGTGCCAGCAGCAGAACTAGTGGTGGCGACGAGCAGTACTTC | CASSRTSGGDEQYF | TRBJ2-7 | - | TRBV5-6 | -